Sequencing of this TCR beta chain was carried out in a study of cytomegalovirus exposure and HLA in healthy donors (dated by TCRdb to about 2017). Background for the entire study: According to an earlier analysis of around 600 of the donors, roughly 180 million T cells yielded some 120 million unique TCR beta sequences and roughly 280 Gb of sequence data. About 310 gigabases of sequencing data and approximately 84 million unique TCR sequences were included in an early release covering about 700 HLA-typed donors. Of the roughly 400 genotyped donors, over 70% fell in the genetic ancestry cluster associated with self-reported Caucasian donors. The study aimed to test whether cataloging public T cell receptors could reveal signatures of past pathogen exposure. Using immunosequencing, the study profiled T cell repertoires from fewer than 850 subjects and related those repertoires to cytomegalovirus serostatus. Along with the approximately 670-subject first cohort, a separate validation cohort of approximately 110 different subjects was used. The study combined high-throughput TCR immunosequencing, statistical association of individual TCRs with disease status, and machine learning to predict cytomegalovirus infection status. In a later analysis, previously published TCR beta repertoires from several hundred donors were re-analyzed and high-resolution HLA genotyping was added so that TCR occurrence patterns could be studied. Rather than drawing on any new phenotypic data, the later analysis identified candidate immune exposures from TCR beta sequences and the way those sequences occurred across donors. An earlier analysis of 587 of the donors applied high-throughput TCR beta sequencing to assess whether each TCR beta V gene segment acted as functional or pseudogenic. Donor age, sex, ethnicity and CMV serostatus were compiled alongside the repertoire data. Genome-wide SNP genotypes for about 65% of the roughly 670 donors were used in a later genetic analysis, which treated that subset as a discovery cohort. All discovery cohort repertoires had been generated on a single sequencing platform. Both class I and class II loci were covered by HLA typing, at four-digit resolution. Typing coverage differed by locus: A, B, C, DRB1 and DQB1 were typed in roughly 620-630 donors, DQA1 in 522, DPA1 in around 610, and DPB1 in roughly 450. Roughly 5 DR-DQ haplotypes were handled as single units for association and clustering, since linkage in the cohort was strong. On average, around 230,000 unique TCR beta nucleotide sequences were sequenced per donor among a few hundred genotyped donors of the cohort, with roughly a sixth of those sequences being non-productive.

Based on the germline V gene, the CDR1 and CDR2 sequences are SGHRS and YFSETQ. V is cut by 4 bases and J by 2 bases, and the space between the germline ends is 13 bases. The CDR3 sequence holds 14 residues, the cysteine and phenylalanine included. Just CDR3 DNA is preserved here, 42 bases in frame from base 1. Library preparation used the immunoSEQ multiplex PCR assay. For the multiplex PCR, a mixture combining 60 forward primers for TCR Vbeta segments and 13 reverse primers for TCR Jbeta segments was used. The CDR3 region of rearranged TCR beta genes was amplified from genomic DNA by a multiplex PCR assay. On the Illumina HiSeq System, the amplified TCR beta libraries were sequenced as 87-base-pair reads. The source study handled its data this way. In a later analysis, around 80 million unique TCR beta chains were counted across the 650 to 700 repertoires, and roughly 11 million of these chains were shared by at least two donors. Raw reads were error-corrected and collapsed into unique sequences with a nearest-neighbor algorithm that merged closely related sequences to remove PCR and sequencing errors. To assign V, D and J gene segments, CDR3 sequences were aligned to IMGT reference sequences. For a sequence to be retained, at least a six-nucleotide match to both a V gene segment and a J gene segment was required. Rearrangements were classified as productive when the CDR3 lacked stop codons and remained in frame with V and J, and all other rearrangements were classified as non-productive. Following IMGT convention, CDR3 was defined as the stretch from the second conserved V-encoded cysteine up to the conserved J-encoded phenylalanine. The earlier analysis of about 500 of the donors excluded sequences that lacked an unambiguous match to a single V gene segment. In an earlier analysis of several hundred of the donors, V segments were called functional above 56.7% productive rearrangements and were called segregating when the between-donor standard deviation exceeded 5%. A statistical classification framework was built to diagnose cytomegalovirus status from the catalog of TCR beta chain sequences. A later analysis assigned V and J genes by comparing TCR nucleotide sequences with IMGT/GENE-DB human TR gene sequences. The TCRdist pipeline was used in a later analysis to assign CDR3 sequences and most-parsimonious VDJ recombination scenarios. A later analysis defined each TCR beta chain by its CDR3 amino acid sequence plus V-gene family, and excluded reads lacking a unique V-gene family. As a way to deal with suspected cross-contamination and a sequencing artifact, a later analysis dropped 592 nucleotide sequences that were highly shared and had low generation probability. In a later analysis, a clonal expansion index was calculated for each public chain from normalized within-repertoire ranks of inferred template counts. Generation probabilities in a later analysis came from a VDJ recombination model fitted to out-of-frame rearrangements, and those results were checked against IGoR. Hypergeometric tests were used in a later analysis to score TCR-TCR, TCR-HLA and TCR-CMV co-occurrence, with a repertoire-size bias correction applied to the TCR pairs. False discovery rates were estimated in a later analysis by permuting HLA or CMV assignments 20 times. A later analysis grouped co-occurring TCRs with DBSCAN, adding TCRdist sequence similarity when clustering within HLA-allele-positive subsets. Repertoires with fewer than 30,000 or more than 120,000 public chains were left out of co-occurrence clustering, as were five repertoires with anomalous nucleotide sharing. As stored in TCRdb, this immuneACCESS dataset retains in-frame rearrangements with V and J assigned. A fraction of the clones does not appear; measured against another copy, unresolved V genes explain less than half of the discrepancy, and the remainder lacks a known reason. V and J calls and clone size are copied from that table; D and trimming were computed from the DNA. The sample yields over 150,000 clones; 77% were counted once. In total, the top ten clones hold more than 3% of the sample.

What the study reported, not specific to this receptor: A further reported finding was that TCR beta sequences accurately predicted the HLA-A and HLA-B alleles for most subjects in the first cohort. Linkage disequilibrium might explain the correlated functional status among segregating V segments, but an unknown experimental factor could not be excluded. V-gene and J-gene trimming of TCR beta chains was associated with a missense DCLRE1C variant in a later genetic analysis, and the association was replicated in an independent cohort. Because HLA typing was missing for some donors at each locus, association tests included only the typed subset. In a later analysis, several top co-occurrence clusters were reported to appear linked to parvovirus B19, influenza, CMV and Epstein-Barr virus. In a later genetic analysis, fewer N-insertions in productive TCRs were reported among donors in an Asian-associated ancestry cluster than the roughly 700-donor mean. A later analysis associated approximately 17,000 TCR beta sequences with specific HLA alleles at a false discovery rate of 0.05. In vitro tests confirmed that three of the cytomegalovirus-associated TCR beta chains recognize cytomegalovirus antigens. When HLA alleles, especially DR and DQ, strongly co-occurred, TCR associations were difficult to assign to individual alleles. Presence/absence analyses assumed roughly uniform sequencing depth across donors, an assumption that may not hold. In both the original and validation cohorts, the classifier was reported to diagnose cytomegalovirus status with high specificity and sensitivity. Most CMV-associated TCR beta chains appeared to be HLA-restricted in a later analysis, and the HLA associations seemed to be driven largely by CMV exposure. In the study, around 150 TCR beta chains were listed as associated with cytomegalovirus. Only TCR beta chains were sequenced in this cohort, and the absence of alpha or paired-chain data limited detectable features. The only immune exposure information available for the cohort was CMV serostatus. Because counts were too low, 15 to 20 rarely observed V segments, including chromosome 9 orphons, were left out of the earlier analysis of 587 of the donors. In a later analysis, HLA-associated TCR beta chains were found to be more clonally expanded and to have lower generation probabilities than equally common non-associated chains. Most TCR sequences were observed very rarely across donors, whereas some public TCRs were present in many individuals. A later analysis found that TCR association rates varied across HLA loci, with DRB1 alleles showing the most associated TCRs and HLA-C alleles the fewest. A group of highly shared sequence variants was considered likely to be a technical artifact of the sequencing pipeline. An earlier analysis of approximately 530 of the donors showed that most TCR beta V segments appeared in productive rearrangements either about 90% or about 30% of the time, which broadly matched IMGT annotations. According to the authors, the approach could potentially be generalized to other disease states and immunological phenotypes. The 87-base-pair reads could not distinguish some IMGT-functional V segments, including TRBV6-2 and TRBV6-3, so those segments were excluded.

In total, over 600 healthy bone marrow donors made up the cohort. Cohort members were all nominally healthy when sampled, although unrecorded immune exposures were likely present. The donor was CMV seropositive and belonged to the group of some 290 seropositive cohort members. A peripheral blood sample was collected from each donor, and TCR beta sequencing was performed on peripheral blood mononuclear cells. The Qiagen DNeasy Blood Extraction Kit was used to extract genomic DNA from the blood cell samples. Turning to this clone: Its specific antigen is unknown. No base qualities exist here, and no much larger clone lies one base off it.

Sequencing was done on a sample of PBMCs. This clonotype was obtained from a young man in good health and CMV-seropositive. The V and J genes are TRBV5-1 and TRBJ2-7; a weak D assignment points to TRBD1 (5 bases agree). The DNA sequence is given as TGCGCCAGCAGCAGACAAGACAGAACCTACGAGCAGTACTTC. Its coded protein is CASSRQDRTYEQYF.